This T cell receptor beta chain was captured by sequencing in a study of Ad26.COV2.S vaccination and SARS-CoV-2 variants. Study in general: Among those in the COV1001 Ad26.COV2.S trial arm was the donor.

Profiling relied on immunoSEQ multiplex PCR, and the TCRdb table lists in-frame clones only, not all of them. This sample has 350,000 to 450,000 clones, with 89% found just once. The CDR3 sequence is 19 residues long. V lost 0 bases and J 2 bases, leaving 20 bases between the germline ends. In germline, CDR1 is MNHNS, CDR2 SASEGT. Treatment specified: 15 to 20 received Ad26.COV2.S at low or high dose, single or two shots; about 5 received placebo; per-sample allocation not given. On day 63 after the first injection, vaccine and placebo recipients gave samples. Only one count was recorded for this clone.

Sequences were derived from peripheral blood, sampled in a trial of Ad26.COV2.S vaccine versus placebo. This clonotype was obtained from a person between 18 and 59 years old who received the Ad26.COV2.S COVID-19 vaccine or a placebo. The chain carries TRBV6-1 and TRBJ1-5; D is unresolved. CDR3 sequence (DNA): TGTGCCAGCAGTGAAGCGCCAGGAAGTTCTTCCCCCCGCAATCAGCCCCAGCATTTT. Its protein product is CASSEAPGSSSPRNQPQHF.